This TCR beta chain is from a study of cytomegalovirus exposure and HLA in healthy donors. Study-wide background: T cells numbering around 180 million yielded 100 million to 120 million unique TCR beta sequences in an earlier analysis.

Overall study results and limits: Donors belonging to an Asian-associated ancestry cluster reportedly showed fewer N-insertions in productive TCRs than the roughly 700-donor mean, according to what a later analysis found. It is likely that the observed cluster of highly shared sequence variants was a sequencing artifact. Cytomegalovirus association was listed for 150 or so TCR beta chains.

This clone appeared once. Its antigen is unidentified. A read error may account for a junction end that differs from germline. Primers included in the PCR were 60 Vbeta and 13 Jbeta primers. Sequencing was performed with immunoSEQ multiplex PCR; in TCRdb, only in-frame clones are kept and a portion is missing. The profile shows 90,000 or so clones, 65% to 80% of them singletons. The TCR originated in a woman aged 50 to 65 in good health and CMV-seropositive. Sequencing was carried out using PBMCs.

CDR3 amino acids: CSSSLAFRGSGDQPQHF. CDR3 in DNA: TGTTCCAGCAGCTTAGCATTCAGGGGGAGTGGGGATCAGCCCCAGCATTTT. The V gene is TRBV7-9, the J gene TRBJ1-5, with 7 nucleotides matching TRBD1. The CDR3 has 17 residues. Per the germline V gene, CDR1 is SEHNR and CDR2 is FQNEAQ (reference sequence).